This TCR beta chain was profiled in a study of shared T cell receptors in the human thymus. The CDR3 has 11 residues. V was cut by 5 bases and J by 6 bases, with 7 bases left in between. Germline V gene data show CDR1 as DFQATT and CDR2 as SNEGSKA (reference sequence). Profiled with immunoSEQ multiplex PCR; TCRdb holds only in-frame clones, not every one. The table includes about 610,000 clones, roughly 90% detected once. These data are also associated with another study on human thymus T cells. That paper notes: Resections were taken during corrective heart surgery, and the thymus tissue came from these. Related research found strongly overlapping thymic repertoires in unrelated individuals.

Sequencing used thymocytes. The sequence was obtained from a boy younger than two with a congenital heart defect. V usage is TRBV20-1 and J usage is TRBJ2-2; no clear D. In nucleotides, the CDR3 is TGCAGTGCTTCCCCAGCCGGGGAGCTGTTTTTT. Its protein product is CSASPAGELFF.